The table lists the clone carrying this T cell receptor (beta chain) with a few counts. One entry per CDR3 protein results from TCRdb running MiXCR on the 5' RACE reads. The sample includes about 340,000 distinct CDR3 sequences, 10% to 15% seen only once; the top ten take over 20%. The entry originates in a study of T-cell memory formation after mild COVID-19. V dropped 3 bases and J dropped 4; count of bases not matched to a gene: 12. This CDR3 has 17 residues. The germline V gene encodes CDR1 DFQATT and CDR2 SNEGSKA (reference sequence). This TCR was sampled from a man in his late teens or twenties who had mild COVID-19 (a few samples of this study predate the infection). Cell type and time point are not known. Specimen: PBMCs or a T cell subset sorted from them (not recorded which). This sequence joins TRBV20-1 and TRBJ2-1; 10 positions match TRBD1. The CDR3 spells CSASNRDRGPGYNEQFF. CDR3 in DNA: TGCAGTGCTAGCAACCGGGACAGGGGTCCGGGGTACAATGAGCAGTTCTTC.